Presented here are 17 T cell receptor beta chains from one specimen sequenced in a study of blood T cell repertoires in COVID-19. Sequenced by immunoSEQ multiplex PCR; TCRdb stores in-frame clones only, minus some. The sample includes 120,000 or so clones, about 80% of them seen just once. Sequencing was carried out using peripheral blood. All receptors derive from a human donor in a cohort sampled during active COVID-19.

This rearrangement joins TRBV7-2 to TRBJ1-6; TRBD1 aligns across 9 bases. Germline CDR1 and CDR2: SGHTA and FQGNSA. Trimming removed 4 bases from V and 10 bases from J; junction bases left unmatched: 5. The CDR3 loop spans 14 amino acids. CDR3 residues: CASSSGTGKSPLHF. The DNA of the CDR3 is TGTGCCAGCAGCTCCGGGACAGGGAAATCACCCCTCCACTTT.

V usage is TRBV5-1 and J usage is TRBJ2-1; 9 nucleotides line up with TRBD2. V gave up 3 bases and J gave up 1 base; unmatched junction bases: 11. This CDR3 is 18 amino acids long. The germline V gene has CDR1 SGHRS and CDR2 YFSETQ. This chain's CDR3 is CASSSAGGTIYSYNEQFF. The CDR3, as DNA: TGCGCCAGCAGCTCAGCGGGGGGAACCATATATTCCTACAATGAGCAGTTCTTC.

The chain links TRBV18 to TRBJ1-1; 7 bases are a match to TRBD1. The germline CDR1 and CDR2 sequences are KGHSH and LQKENI. The CDR3 has 15 amino acids. V gave up 2 bases and J gave up 0 bases; unmatched junction bases: 3. The CDR3 reads CASSPGTAMNTEAFF. As DNA, the CDR3 is TGTGCCAGCTCACCAGGGACAGCTATGAACACTGAAGCTTTCTTT.

The chain is built from TRBV11-2 and TRBJ2-7; D is ambiguous. This CDR3 contains 14 residues. V shed 1 base and J shed 2 bases, with 9 bases lying between them. Germline V CDR1 and CDR2: SGHAT, FQNNGV. This CDR3 is CASSLGHGPYEQYF. The CDR3 DNA reads TGTGCCAGCAGCTTAGGCCACGGTCCCTACGAGCAGTACTTC.

The chain combines TRBV11-2 with TRBJ2-1, with D tentatively TRBD1 (6 bases). Trimming removed 4 bases at V and 7 bases at J, with 14 bases between. This CDR3 has 14 residues. Per germline, CDR1 SGHAT and CDR2 FQNNGV. The DNA for the CDR3 is TGTGCCAGCAGCTCCATCCAGGGGATGAATGAGCAGTTCTTC. Translating gives CASSSIQGMNEQFF.

Regarding this clone: One end of the junction varies from germline; a read error may be responsible. This sequence joins TRBV6-5 and TRBJ1-1; 11 nucleotides agree with TRBD1. This CDR3 has 14 residues. Germline loops: CDR1 MNHEY, CDR2 SVGAGI. The CDR3 loop is CASTRDRGNAEAFF. In DNA form, the CDR3 reads TGTGCCAGCACCCGGGACAGGGGGAACGCTGAAGCTTTCTTT.

The chain couples TRBV14 to TRBJ1-2; D may be TRBD1 (5 bases). Per the germline V gene, CDR1 is SGHDN and CDR2 is FVKESK. The CDR3 loop spans 15 amino acids. V was trimmed by 0 bases and J by 8 bases, leaving 16 bases between them. The CDR3 protein is CASSQDAGVRGGYTF. CDR3 sequence (DNA): TGTGCCAGCAGCCAAGATGCAGGAGTTAGGGGCGGCTACACCTTC.

Many counts were recorded for this clone. Within the sample, other DNA sequences also encode this same CDR3. The chain recombines TRBV18 with TRBJ2-1, with D unresolved. The CDR3 totals 14 residues. V was cut by 3 bases and J by 0 bases, with 6 bases left in between. CDR1 and CDR2 from the germline V gene are KGHSH and LQKENI. In nucleotides, the CDR3 is TGTGCCAGCTCACCCCCCTACTCCTACAATGAGCAGTTCTTC. Encoded protein: CASSPPYSYNEQFF.

The V gene is TRBV27, the J gene TRBJ2-2; 8 bases agree with TRBD1. Germline loops: CDR1 MNHEY, CDR2 SMNVEV (reference sequence). CDR3 length: 16 amino acids. V shed 6 bases and J 5 bases; nucleotides not matched to a gene: 11. The CDR3 protein is CASSSPGQGRTGELFF. Here the CDR3 DNA reads TGTGCCAGCAGCTCCCCCGGACAGGGTAGGACCGGGGAGCTGTTTTTT.

V gene TRBV6-4 combines with J gene TRBJ1-2, with a possible D match to TRBD1 (6 bases). Deletions cut 7 bases from V and 3 bases from J, with 15 bases between. The germline CDR1 and CDR2 sequences are MRHNA and SNTAGT. This CDR3 is built from 14 residues. Here the CDR3 reads CASIVEGGDYGYTF. CDR3 bases: TGTGCCAGCATAGTGGAGGGGGGGGACTATGGCTACACCTTC.

This clone was detected only a few times. This chain joins TRBV7-2 and TRBJ2-3; D call uncertain. CDR1 is SGHTA and CDR2 is FQGNSA in the germline V gene. The V end lost 1 base, the J end lost 6 bases, and 11 bases lay between the germline ends. This CDR3 is 14 amino acids long. The CDR3 protein is CASSLDGPLDTQYF. The CDR3 nucleotides are TGTGCCAGCAGCTTAGATGGGCCCTTGGATACGCAGTATTTT.

This clone was counted only a few times. The chain links TRBV10-3 to TRBJ2-3, with 10 bases aligning to TRBD1. Germline CDR1 and CDR2: ENHRY and SYGVKD. The V segment lost 2 bases and the J segment 0 bases; nucleotides outside the gene matches: 20. The CDR3 runs 22 residues. The CDR3 region has the DNA TGTGCCATCAGTGAGCCAGGGGGACAGGGGACCACGAAATTGTCCAGCACAGATACGCAGTATTTT. Protein product: CAISEPGGQGTTKLSSTDTQYF.

The chain uses TRBV6-2 or TRBV6-3 and TRBJ1-6; possibly TRBD1 for D (6 bases). CDR1 is MNHEY and CDR2 is SVGEGT in the germline V gene. With 4 bases removed from V and 8 bases from J, the gap between germline ends came to 18 bases. CDR3 size: 16 residues. The CDR3 nucleotides read TGTGCCAGCAGTTTCTTCTCCTGGACAGTAGATTCACCCCTCCACTTT. Its protein is CASSFFSWTVDSPLHF.

The chain recombines TRBV2 with TRBJ2-3; 7 bases agree with TRBD2. Germline values: CDR1 SNHLY, CDR2 FYNNEI. The CDR3 covers 16 residues. The trim removed 0 bases at V and 1 base at J, leaving 4 bases unmatched. CDR3 in amino acids: CASSEATGGRTDTQYF. CDR3 coding DNA: TGTGCCAGCAGTGAAGCGACGGGGGGTCGCACAGATACGCAGTATTTT.

This clone came up once. The chain employs TRBV12-3 or TRBV12-4 and TRBJ2-4, with 9 bases that match TRBD1. The CDR3 runs to 13 residues. J was trimmed by 7 bases and V by 5 bases; bases with no gene match: 3. The CDR3 coding sequence is TGTGCCAGCAGTACGGGGACAGGGAACATTCAGTACTTC. Translated: CASSTGTGNIQYF.

The chain has TRBV11-3 and TRBJ2-3, with a possible D match to TRBD1 (6 bases). In germline, CDR1 is SGHNT, CDR2 YENEEA. V was cut by 5 bases and J by 6 bases, with 9 bases left in between. The CDR3 length is 12 residues. DNA for the CDR3: TGTGCCAGCAGCGCAGGGGACGATACGCAGTATTTT. Translating gives CASSAGDDTQYF.

The chain joins TRBV28 to TRBJ1-6; D not certain. V lost 6 bases, J lost 5 bases, and 11 bases lay in between. The V gene's germline CDR1 is MDHEN and CDR2 SYDVKM. This CDR3 has 14 amino acids. CDR3 in amino acids: CASSLRVDNSPLHF. The CDR3, as DNA: TGTGCCAGCAGCCTACGGGTGGATAATTCACCCCTCCACTTT. Using reference TRBV28 and TRBJ1-6 for the parts outside the CDR3, the full variable domain is DVKVTQSSRYLVKRTGEKVFLECVQDMDHENMFWYRQDPGLGLRLIYFSYDVKMKEKGDIPEGYSVSREKKERFSLILESASTNQTSMYLCASSLRVDNSPLHFGNGTRLTVT.